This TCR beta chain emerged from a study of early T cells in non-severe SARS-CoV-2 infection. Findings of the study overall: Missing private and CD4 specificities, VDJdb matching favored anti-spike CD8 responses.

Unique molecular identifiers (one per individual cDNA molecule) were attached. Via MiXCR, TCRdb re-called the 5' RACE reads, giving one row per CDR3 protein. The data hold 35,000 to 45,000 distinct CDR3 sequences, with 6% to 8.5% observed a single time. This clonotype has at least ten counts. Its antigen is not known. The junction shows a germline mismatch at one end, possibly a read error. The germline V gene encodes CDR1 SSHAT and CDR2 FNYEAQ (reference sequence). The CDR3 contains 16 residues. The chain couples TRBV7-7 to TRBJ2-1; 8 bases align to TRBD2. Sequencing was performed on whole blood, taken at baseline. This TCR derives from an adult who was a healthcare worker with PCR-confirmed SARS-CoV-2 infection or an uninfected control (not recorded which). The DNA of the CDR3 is TGTGCTAGCAGCCCCCTTAGCGGGATATCCTACAATGAGCAGTTCTTC. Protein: CASSPLSGISYNEQFF.